The clone carrying this T cell receptor beta chain was observed a handful of times. Its cognate antigen is unknown. This sample stems from a study of human T cells and chemical hapten exposure. Study-level findings and limits: With regard to DPC sensitization, TCRs above 1 in 1000 frequency did not change. PT1 expanded TCR counts and patch test score correlated positively.

The time point is: patch test 1, 2 weeks after DPC sensitization. Treatment here: therapeutic diphenylcyclopropenone sensitization with weekly scalp DPC. Germline V gives CDR1 MNHEY, CDR2 SVGAGI. The V end lost 2 bases, the J end lost 5 bases, and 9 bases lay between the germline ends. The CDR3 is made up of 13 amino acids. The library put unique molecular identifiers onto individual cDNA molecules. TCRdb redid the calling of the RACE reads with MiXCR, one entry per CDR3 protein. In the table there are just under 350,000 distinct CDR3 sequences, under 9% of which are singletons. Here the sequenced sample was whole blood, taken in connection with sensitization to the hapten diphenylcyclopropenone (DPC). The source of this sequence is a woman under 30 with alopecia areata. Some clones in this sample may be carry-over from other donors' samples. The chain is built from TRBV6-5 and TRBJ1-2; D remains ambiguous. The CDR3 region is CASSYGQLYGYTF. For the CDR3, the DNA is TGTGCCAGCAGTTACGGGCAGCTGTATGGCTACACCTTC.